These 32 T cell receptor beta chains were all obtained from the same sample, sequenced in a study of cytomegalovirus exposure and HLA in healthy donors (TCRdb year 2017). The library was produced with the immunoSEQ multiplex PCR assay. This immuneACCESS table, as held by TCRdb, lists in-frame sequences with V and J called but not all clones. Of the missing ones, under half trace to an unresolved V gene in checked studies; the others have no known cause. For this sample the table gives about 71,000 clones, of which 85% to 95% were detected only once. Of the sample, approximately 0.93% is held by the ten largest clones. Sequencing was performed on PBMCs. All receptors derive from a young woman in good health and CMV-seronegative.

The V and J genes are TRBV5-6 and TRBJ2-7, with 8 bases identical to TRBD1. J was trimmed by 2 bases and V by 3 bases; bases with no gene match: 1. The CDR3 is 13 residues long. Germline CDR1 is SGHDT and CDR2 is YYEEEE. The CDR3 sequence is CASSSDRAYEQYF. The CDR3, as DNA: TGTGCCAGCAGCTCGGACAGGGCCTACGAGCAGTACTTC. Full variable domain (rest looked up from reference TRBV5-6 and TRBJ2-7): DAGVTQSPTHLIKTRGQQVTLRCSPKSGHDTVSWYQQALGQGPQFIFQYYEEEERQRGNFPDRFSGHQFPNYSSELNVNALLLGDSALYLCASSSDRAYEQYFGPGTRLTVT.

This rearrangement joins TRBV7-3 to TRBJ2-1, with 12 bases matching TRBD2. CDR1 and CDR2 from the germline V gene are SGHTA and FQGTGA. V lost 5 bases and J lost 3; bases outside the gene matches: 14. There are 19 residues in the CDR3. The CDR3 is CASSPRGASGGVGYNEQFF. In DNA, the CDR3 is TGTGCCAGCAGCCCAAGGGGGGCTAGCGGGGGGGTAGGCTACAATGAGCAGTTCTTC.

The chain has TRBV9 and TRBJ2-2, with unresolved D. Germline V gives CDR1 SGDLS, CDR2 YYNGEE. V shed 0 bases and J shed 8 bases, with 5 bases lying between them. This CDR3 is 12 amino acids long. As DNA, the CDR3 is TGTGCCAGCAGCGTAGAAGAGGGGGAGCTGTTTTTT. Encoded protein: CASSVEEGELFF.

The chain employs TRBV13 and TRBJ2-2, with 9 bases identical to TRBD2. Germline CDR1 PRHDT, CDR2 FYEKMQ (reference sequence). J was trimmed by 7 bases and V by 10 bases; bases with no gene match: 4. This CDR3 is built from 12 residues. CDR3 bases: TGTGCCATAGCGGGAGTTAACGGGGAGCTGTTTTTT. Amino acid sequence: CAIAGVNGELFF.

This clone was seen a single time. The V and J genes are TRBV9 and TRBJ2-7, with 13 positions matching TRBD2. The V gene end was trimmed by 4 bases and the J gene end by 2 bases; junction bases not matched to a gene: 9. The CDR3 consists of 17 residues. The germline V gene has CDR1 SGDLS and CDR2 YYNGEE. CDR3 in DNA: TGTGCCAGCAGCCCAGAGGGTGGACTAGCGGGAGCCTACGAGCAGTACTTC. This gives the protein CASSPEGGLAGAYEQYF.

This clone was counted a single time. V is TRBV7-3 and J is TRBJ2-2, with D possibly matching TRBD2 (6 bases). The CDR3 contains 16 residues. V was trimmed by 5 bases and J by 3 bases, leaving 16 bases between them. Germline values: CDR1 SGHTA, CDR2 FQGTGA. The CDR3: CASSRNRDSYTGELFF. CDR3 nucleotides: TGTGCCAGCAGCCGTAACCGGGACTCCTACACCGGGGAGCTGTTTTTT.

The rearrangement links TRBV7-3 to TRBJ2-6, with 7 bases that match TRBD1. This CDR3 has 15 residues. Germline assignment: CDR1 SGHTA and CDR2 FQGTGA. Trimming removed 4 bases from V and 2 bases from J; junction bases left unmatched: 2. The CDR3 DNA reads as TGTGCCAGCAGCTCTGGACAGGCTGGGGCCAACGTCCTGACTTTC. Translated, it gives CASSSGQAGANVLTF.

Turning to this clone: Compared with germline, one end of the junction differs, possibly owing to a read error. Here the CDR3 reads CASSHGSGTDTQYF. In DNA form, the CDR3 reads TGTGCTAGCAGCCACGGGAGTGGCACAGATACGCAGTATTTT. The chain uses TRBV7-7 and TRBJ2-3; D possibly corresponds to TRBD2 (6 bases). The germline CDR1 and CDR2 sequences are SSHAT and FNYEAQ (reference sequence). The CDR3 sequence is 14 residues long.

This sequence joins TRBV18 and TRBJ2-1; the D is unclear. This CDR3 comprises 15 residues. Trimming shortened V by 6 bases and J by 2 bases, and 14 bases separated the two germline ends. Germline CDR1 reads KGHSH; CDR2 reads LQKENI. The CDR3 is CASSPQSSAYNEQFF. CDR3 DNA: TGTGCCAGCTCCCCGCAGAGCAGCGCCTACAATGAGCAGTTCTTC.

The chain links TRBV27 to TRBJ2-5; a weak D match, TRBD1 (6 bases). Germline lookup yields CDR1 MNHEY and CDR2 SMNVEV (reference sequence). The CDR3 totals 14 residues. V shed 5 bases and J shed 2 bases, with 12 bases lying between them. The CDR3 coding sequence is TGTGCCAGCAGTACGAGGACAGAGCAAGAGACCCAGTACTTC. Protein product: CASSTRTEQETQYF.

The V gene is TRBV10-3, the J gene TRBJ1-1; possible D gene TRBD1, 5 bases. V was pared by 7 bases and J by 7 bases, with 10 bases between. Germline CDR1 is ENHRY and CDR2 is SYGVKD. The CDR3 loop spans 11 amino acids. The CDR3 reads CAITGGYEAFF. CDR3 in DNA: TGTGCCATCACGGGGGGATATGAAGCTTTCTTT.

The CDR3 loop is CAISPGQGGSAEQYF. The CDR3 region has the DNA TGTGCCATCAGTCCGGGACAGGGAGGGTCTGCCGAGCAGTACTTC. The genes are TRBV10-3 and TRBJ2-7, with 9 bases that match TRBD1. The germline V gene has CDR1 ENHRY and CDR2 SYGVKD. Trimming took 5 bases from V and 6 from J; bases not matched to a gene: 11. The CDR3 loop spans 15 amino acids.

The chain carries TRBV27 and TRBJ1-2, with TRBD1 matching over 7 bases. The CDR3 is 13 amino acids. After removal of 4 bases from V and 6 bases from J, the junction contained 5 bases not matched to a gene. Germline V gene data show CDR1 as MNHEY and CDR2 as SMNVEV (reference sequence). The CDR3 nucleotides are TGTGCCAGCAGTTCACCGACAGGGAATGGCTACACCTTC. Amino acids: CASSSPTGNGYTF.

J is TRBJ2-1 and V is TRBV11-1, with 11 positions matching TRBD2. The V segment lost 1 base and the J segment 4 bases; nucleotides outside the gene matches: 6. There are 17 residues in the CDR3. Germline assignment: CDR1 SGHAT and CDR2 FQDESV (reference sequence). This chain's CDR3 is CASSLGPSGGLYNEQFF. The CDR3 nucleotides read TGTGCCAGCAGCTTAGGCCCTAGCGGGGGGTTATACAATGAGCAGTTCTTC.

The CDR3 sequence: CSAAGQETQYF. CDR3 coding DNA: TGCAGTGCTGCGGGTCAAGAGACCCAGTACTTC. The chain recombines TRBV20-1 with TRBJ2-5; D is perhaps TRBD2 (5 bases). This CDR3 has 11 residues. Germline V gives CDR1 DFQATT, CDR2 SNEGSKA (reference sequence). V was cut by 5 bases and J by 2 bases, with 6 bases left in between.

The chain has TRBV28 and TRBJ2-1, with D maybe TRBD1 (6 bases). V lost 5 bases and J lost 7, with 9 bases in between. The CDR3 is 12 residues long. Germline values: CDR1 MDHEN, CDR2 SYDVKM. CDR3 protein: CASSQQGNEQFF. CDR3 sequence (DNA): TGTGCCAGCAGTCAACAGGGTAATGAGCAGTTCTTC.

This chain joins TRBV19 and TRBJ2-3; 12 bases agree with TRBD1. Germline trimming cut 6 bases from V and 6 bases from J; bases unmatched to any gene: 4. CDR1 is LNHDA and CDR2 is SQIVND in the germline V gene (reference sequence). CDR3 length: 14 residues. The CDR3 spells CASSMGQGADTQYF. The CDR3 DNA follows: TGTGCCAGTAGCATGGGACAGGGGGCGGATACGCAGTATTTT.

The chain couples TRBV4-2 to TRBJ2-3, with 9 bases matching TRBD2. The CDR3 sequence is 16 residues long. V shed 1 base, J shed 2 bases, and the junction held 4 bases outside the gene matches. Germline V gene lookup returns CDR1 LGHNA and CDR2 YNFKEQ. Written as DNA, the CDR3 is TGTGCCAGCAGCCAAGCTAGCGGGGAACACACAGATACGCAGTATTTT. It encodes CASSQASGEHTDTQYF.

This clone showed up just once. The chain combines TRBV6-6 with TRBJ1-1, with D tentatively TRBD1 (6 bases). The CDR3 has 13 amino acids. Germline CDR1 MNHNY, CDR2 SVGAGI (reference sequence). V was shortened by 7 bases and J by 4 bases, with 13 bases between the two germline ends. As DNA, the CDR3 is TGTGCCAGCACCTACAGGGAAGCCACTGAAGCTTTCTTT. Translated, it gives CASTYREATEAFF.

The CDR3 loop reads CASRDRGKDTQYF. The CDR3 DNA reads as TGTGCCAGCCGGGACAGGGGGAAAGATACGCAGTATTTT. V usage is TRBV5-4 and J usage is TRBJ2-3, with 11 bases lining up with TRBD1. Germline values: CDR1 SGHNT, CDR2 YYREEE (reference sequence). V shed 7 bases, J shed 5 bases, and the junction held 3 bases outside the gene matches. The CDR3 covers 13 residues.

J is TRBJ2-7 and V is TRBV13; 7 bases match TRBD1. Per the germline V gene, CDR1 is PRHDT and CDR2 is FYEKMQ (reference sequence). V dropped 5 bases and J dropped 4; count of bases not matched to a gene: 8. This CDR3 has 14 residues. CDR3: CASSPAGGDYEQYF. In DNA, the CDR3 is TGTGCCAGCAGCCCAGCAGGGGGAGATTACGAGCAGTACTTC.

The chain recombines TRBV30 with TRBJ1-2; TRBD1 aligns across 8 bases. The CDR3 has 13 residues. Per germline, CDR1 GTSNPN and CDR2 SVGIG (reference sequence). V lost 7 bases to trimming and J lost 5 bases; unmatched junction nucleotides: 9. CDR3 nucleotides: TGTGCCTTTCTAGCAGGGGGCGTTTATGGCTACACCTTC. Translating gives CAFLAGGVYGYTF.

The chain joins TRBV28 to TRBJ1-2; 10 bases agree with TRBD1. Germline V CDR1 and CDR2: MDHEN, SYDVKM. V was pared by 6 bases and J by 5 bases, with 9 bases of the junction left unmatched. This CDR3 has 15 residues. The DNA for the CDR3 is TGTGCCAGCAGCTCCACGACAGGGGGCGGGTATGGCTACACCTTC. Its protein product is CASSSTTGGGYGYTF.

This chain connects TRBV30 to TRBJ1-1, with D hard to call. The CDR3 sequence is 12 residues long. With 4 bases removed from V and 4 bases from J, the gap between germline ends came to 10 bases. From germline, CDR1 is GTSNPN and CDR2 SVGIG (reference sequence). CDR3 in DNA: TGTGCCTGGACTCTCGGCGGCACTGAAGCTTTCTTT. This sequence encodes CAWTLGGTEAFF. The entire variable domain, with the rest obtained from reference TRBV30 and TRBJ1-1, is as follows: SQTIHQWPATLVQPVGSPLSLECTVEGTSNPNLYWYRQAAGRGLQLLFYSVGIGQISSEVPQNLSASRPQDRQFILSSKKLLLSDSGFYLCAWTLGGTEAFFGQGTRLTVV.

The rearrangement links TRBV15 to TRBJ2-5, with D unresolved. This CDR3 has 15 amino acids. Germline CDR1 reads LNHNV; CDR2 reads YYDKDF (reference sequence). The V end was cut by 0 bases, the J end by 2 bases, with 10 bases between. CDR3 in amino acids: CATSRDWQYQETQYF. The CDR3 DNA reads TGTGCCACCAGCAGAGATTGGCAGTATCAAGAGACCCAGTACTTC. Supplemented by reference TRBV15 and TRBJ2-5, the full variable domain reads DAMVIQNPRYQVTQFGKPVTLSCSQTLNHNVMYWYQQKSSQAPKLLFHYYDKDFNNEADTPDNFQSRRPNTSFCFLDIRSPGLGDTAMYLCATSRDWQYQETQYFGPGTRLLVL.

The chain has TRBV27 and TRBJ2-7; TRBD1 is a possible D gene (6 bases). Germline V lookup: CDR1 MNHEY, CDR2 SMNVEV (reference sequence). This CDR3 is built from 12 residues. The V and J ends lost 3 bases and 4 bases respectively, with 7 bases between them. In DNA, the CDR3 is TGTGCCAGCAGTTTTAGGGGGTACGAGCAGTACTTC. Translated, it gives CASSFRGYEQYF.

The genes are TRBV6-6 and TRBJ1-4; perhaps TRBD1 as D (6 bases). This CDR3 comprises 15 residues. The ends were cut back, 2 bases at V and 4 bases at J, with 11 bases in the middle. CDR1 is MNHNY, CDR2 SVGAGI, per germline (reference sequence). For the CDR3, the DNA is TGTGCCAGCAGTTACACCGGACAGATTAATGAAAAACTGTTTTTT. It translates to CASSYTGQINEKLFF.

V gene TRBV7-2 combines with J gene TRBJ2-5; tentative D call: TRBD1 (5 bases). With 6 bases removed from V and 5 bases from J, the gap between germline ends came to 7 bases. The length of the CDR3 is 11 residues. Germline lookup yields CDR1 SGHTA and CDR2 FQGNSA. DNA of the CDR3: TGTGCCAGCAGGAAGGGGGAGACCCAGTACTTC. This gives the protein CASRKGETQYF.

The CDR3 region is CASREGIREKLFF. In DNA form, the CDR3 reads TGTGCCAGCAGGGAGGGGATACGAGAAAAACTGTTTTTT. V gene TRBV27 combines with J gene TRBJ1-4, with D tentatively TRBD1 (5 bases). Trimming took off 6 bases at V and 8 bases at J, with 13 bases between the two ends. The CDR3 is made up of 13 amino acids. Germline V gene data show CDR1 as MNHEY and CDR2 as SMNVEV (reference sequence).

V usage is TRBV6-5 and J usage is TRBJ2-2; 10 bases map to TRBD1. The CDR3 covers 15 residues. Trimming at V came to 6 bases and at J to 3 bases, leaving 4 bases not matched to a gene. Looked up from germline, CDR1 is MNHEY and CDR2 is SVGAGI. Here the CDR3 DNA reads TGTGCCAGCAGGGCCGGGACAGGGGACACCGGGGAGCTGTTTTTT. This encodes CASRAGTGDTGELFF.

The genes are TRBV18 and TRBJ2-1, with 11 bases matching TRBD2. Germline CDR1 is KGHSH and CDR2 is LQKENI. This CDR3 spans 15 amino acids. V lost 1 base and J lost 7; bases outside the gene matches: 3. The CDR3 sequence: CASSPQTSGGNEQFF. The CDR3 region has the DNA TGTGCCAGCTCACCACAAACTAGCGGGGGAAATGAGCAGTTCTTC.

J is TRBJ2-7 and V is TRBV5-1; TRBD2 aligns across 7 bases. V gave up 0 bases and J gave up 0 bases; unmatched junction bases: 6. Per germline, CDR1 SGHRS and CDR2 YFSETQ. CDR3 length: 16 amino acids. CDR3 DNA: TGCGCCAGCAGCTTGGAATGGCGGGGGAGCTCCTACGAGCAGTACTTC. Amino acid sequence: CASSLEWRGSSYEQYF. Based on the CDR3 plus reference TRBV5-1 and TRBJ2-7, the full variable domain is KAGVTQTPRYLIKTRGQQVTLSCSPISGHRSVSWYQQTPGQGLQFLFEYFSETQRNKGNFPGRFSGRQFSNSRSEMNVSTLELGDSALYLCASSLEWRGSSYEQYFGPGTRLTVT.